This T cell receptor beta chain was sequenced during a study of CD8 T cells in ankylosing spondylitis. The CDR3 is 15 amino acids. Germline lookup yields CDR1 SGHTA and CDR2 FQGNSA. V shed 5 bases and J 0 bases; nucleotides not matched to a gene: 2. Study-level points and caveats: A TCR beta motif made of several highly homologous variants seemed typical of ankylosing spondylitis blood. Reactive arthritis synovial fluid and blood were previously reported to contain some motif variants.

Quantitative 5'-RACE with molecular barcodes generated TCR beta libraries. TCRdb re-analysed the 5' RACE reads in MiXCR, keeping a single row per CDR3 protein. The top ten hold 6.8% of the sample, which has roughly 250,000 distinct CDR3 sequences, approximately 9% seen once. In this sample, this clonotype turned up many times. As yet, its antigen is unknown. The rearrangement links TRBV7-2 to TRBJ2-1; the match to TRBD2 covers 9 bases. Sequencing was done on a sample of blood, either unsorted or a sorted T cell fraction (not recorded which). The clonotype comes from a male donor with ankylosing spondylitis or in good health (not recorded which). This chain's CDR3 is CASSDSGSSYNEQFF. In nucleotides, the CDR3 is TGTGCCAGCAGCGATAGCGGGAGCTCCTACAATGAGCAGTTCTTC.